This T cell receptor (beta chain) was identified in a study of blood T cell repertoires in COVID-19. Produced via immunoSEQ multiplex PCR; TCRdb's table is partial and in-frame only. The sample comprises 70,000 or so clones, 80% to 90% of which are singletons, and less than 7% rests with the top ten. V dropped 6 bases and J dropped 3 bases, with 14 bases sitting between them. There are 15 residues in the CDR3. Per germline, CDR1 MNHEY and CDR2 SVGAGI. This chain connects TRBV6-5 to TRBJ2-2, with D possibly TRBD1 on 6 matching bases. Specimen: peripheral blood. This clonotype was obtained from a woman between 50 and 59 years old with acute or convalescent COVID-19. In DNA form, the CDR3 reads TGTGCCAGCAGAGTACAGGGCCGGGACACCGGGGAGCTGTTTTTT. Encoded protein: CASRVQGRDTGELFF.